This TCR beta chain derives from a study of tumor-infiltrating lymphocytes in primary liver carcinoma. Study outcomes and limitations: Researchers found tumor-adjacent and tumor-blood pairs overlapped less than tumor region pairs. Tumors and blood were compared for top-250-clone fraction, and tumors had the significantly higher value (p = 0.039).

With around 500 ng total RNA as template and a constant-region primer, TCR beta cDNA was made. TCR beta libraries came from three nested multiplex PCR rounds using slightly modified ARM-PCR. TRBV1-TRBV30 forward primers and a C-beta reverse primer were used in the first two PCR rounds, which each ran for 10 cycles. TCRdb ran MiXCR on the multiplex PCR reads and lists one entry per CDR3 protein. Among some 87,000 distinct CDR3 sequences, less than 70% were seen once, and the ten largest hold around 27%. CDR3 size: 15 residues. CDR1 MNHEY and CDR2 SVGAGI come from the germline V gene. In regard to this clonotype: Its antigen is not known. One end of the junction is discordant with germline, which a read error may explain.

Unsorted bulk tissue (20-30 mg) underwent RNA and DNA co-extraction. The chain couples TRBV6-5 to TRBJ2-1, with 7 bases lining up with TRBD1. The receptor's source is a middle-aged man with primary liver carcinoma and hepatitis B virus infection. Sample: tumor-adjacent normal liver tissue. CDR3 loop: CASSREEGAKNEQLF. The DNA of the CDR3 is TGTGCCAGCAGCCGCGAAGAGGGGGCTAAGAATGAGCAGTTATTC.